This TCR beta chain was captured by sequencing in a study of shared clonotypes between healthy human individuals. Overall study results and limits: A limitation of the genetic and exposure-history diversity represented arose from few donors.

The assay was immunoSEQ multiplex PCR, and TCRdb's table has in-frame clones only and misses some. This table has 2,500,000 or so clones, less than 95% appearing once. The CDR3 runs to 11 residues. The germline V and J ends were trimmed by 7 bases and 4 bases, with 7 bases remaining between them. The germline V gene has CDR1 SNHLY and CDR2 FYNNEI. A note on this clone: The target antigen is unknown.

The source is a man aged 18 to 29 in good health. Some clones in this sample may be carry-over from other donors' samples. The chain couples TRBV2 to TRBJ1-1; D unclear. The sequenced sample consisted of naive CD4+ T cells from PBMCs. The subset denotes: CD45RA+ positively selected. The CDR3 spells CASTLGTEAFF. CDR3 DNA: TGTGCCAGCACTCTGGGCACTGAAGCTTTCTTT.